What follows describes a single TCR beta chain. This clonotype came up a few times. Its recognized antigen is unknown. Base qualities are not provided; no much larger clone lies one nucleotide away. The entry originates in a study of CD8 T cells in ankylosing spondylitis (TCRdb year 2017). With respect to the entire study: To find TCR variants linked to disease, the study profiled T cell receptor beta repertoires in ankylosing spondylitis patients and healthy donors. The full study cohort comprised about 24 ankylosing spondylitis patients and about a hundred healthy donors. Peripheral blood samples were taken, and synovial fluid was additionally collected from ankylosing spondylitis patients.

What the work shows at the level of the full study, not this receptor alone: A TCR beta motif of about 8 highly homologous amino acid variants appeared characteristic of blood from ankylosing spondylitis patients. In peripheral blood, the disease-linked clones were found at relatively low frequencies and had a CD8+ phenotype. Some motif variants had previously been reported in the synovial fluid and blood of reactive arthritis patients, which suggests shared mechanisms of disease initiation. Significant enrichment of the disease-linked clones was reported in matched synovial fluid samples from ankylosing spondylitis patients.

These reads were obtained on an Illumina HiSeq 2500. Quantitative 5'-RACE with molecular barcodes was used to prepare TCR beta libraries. Processing in the source paper ran as follows. A new computational method based on a probabilistic model of VDJ rearrangement was used to identify disease-linked TCR variants. The public reads were quality trimmed at Q25 with fastp and then assembled into clones with MiXCR by TCRdb, keeping productive beta chains. Here each entry gathers all rows of one CDR3 protein and keeps the most common genes and DNA. TCRdb assigned the V and J calls; the authors' analysis was not used. The sample yields fewer than 400,000 distinct CDR3 sequences; 6.5% to 10% were counted once. The biggest ten clones account for roughly 15% of the sample. CDR3 length: 13 amino acids, cysteine to phenylalanine. Solely the CDR3 DNA is kept, with 39 bases framed from the first base. As encoded in the germline V gene, CDR1 is MNHEY while CDR2 is SVGEGT. Relative to germline, V is 4 bases shorter and J is 3 bases shorter, with 9 bases between their ends.

This chain is built from TRBV6-2 or TRBV6-3 and TRBJ1-1; no D gene can be assigned with confidence. The sample taken for sequencing was blood, either unsorted or a sorted T cell fraction (not recorded which). This clonotype originated in a male donor with ankylosing spondylitis. The encoded CDR3 is CASSLWQDTEAFF. The DNA sequence is given as TGTGCCAGCAGTTTGTGGCAGGACACTGAAGCTTTCTTT.